The 7 T cell receptor beta chains reported below all come from one sample, sequenced in a study of cytomegalovirus exposure and HLA in healthy donors. Use of 60 Vbeta and 13 Jbeta primers characterized the PCR. TCRdb's table, derived via immunoSEQ multiplex PCR, lists solely in-frame clones and lacks some. The data show fewer than 250,000 clones, about four fifths seen once. The sequenced material came from PBMCs. The receptors here all came from a man younger than 35 in good health and CMV-seronegative.

CDR3 DNA: TGTGCCAGCAGCTTAGCCATGGACAGGGTATACACCGGGGAGCTGTTTTTT. It is translated as CASSLAMDRVYTGELFF. J is TRBJ2-2 and V is TRBV7-6; TRBD1 agrees at 8 bases. Germline CDR1 is SGHVS and CDR2 is FNYEAQ. Unmatched junction bases numbered 6, after V lost 0 bases and J lost 3 bases. The CDR3 runs 17 residues.

The chain has TRBV7-9 and TRBJ2-3; 9 bases agree with TRBD2. Trimming took 5 bases from V and 3 from J; bases not matched to a gene: 3. CDR1 is SEHNR and CDR2 is FQNEAQ in the germline V gene (reference sequence). The CDR3 is 14 residues long. This CDR3 is CASSDSGGTDTQYF. The CDR3 DNA is TGTGCCAGCAGCGATAGCGGGGGAACAGATACGCAGTATTTT.

This chain joins TRBV4-3 and TRBJ2-5; the match to TRBD2 covers 8 bases. Matching the DNA end better, TRBJ2-7 makes the J call doubtful. This CDR3 is built from 15 residues. CDR1 and CDR2 from the germline V gene are LGHNA and YSLEER. The CDR3 sequence: CASSQDRRGAYEQYF. In nucleotides, the CDR3 is TGCGCCAGCAGCCAAGATAGGCGGGGGGCCTACGAGCAGTACTTC.

The chain has TRBV6-5 and TRBJ2-7, with TRBD1 as a possible D gene (5 bases). V was trimmed by 0 bases and J by 2 bases, leaving 11 bases between them. Germline CDR1 MNHEY, CDR2 SVGAGI. The CDR3 is 15 amino acids. CDR3 residues: CASSYSGVGAYEQYF. In DNA form, the CDR3 reads TGTGCCAGCAGTTACTCAGGGGTTGGTGCCTACGAGCAGTACTTC.

J is TRBJ1-1 and V is TRBV6-5, with D uncertain. The germline CDR1 and CDR2 sequences are MNHEY and SVGAGI. This CDR3 has 13 amino acids. The ends were cut back, 7 bases at V and 2 bases at J, with 11 bases in the middle. Written as DNA, the CDR3 is TGTGCCAGCAACAGTTTAAGTAACACTGAAGCTTTCTTT. Its translation: CASNSLSNTEAFF.

The gene calls are TRBV13 and TRBJ2-3, with D possibly matching TRBD2 (6 bases). Germline V gives CDR1 PRHDT, CDR2 FYEKMQ (reference sequence). V lost 5 bases and J 10 bases, leaving 25 bases between the germline ends. This CDR3 comprises 16 residues. The CDR3 loop reads CASSPMAGLAFGSQYF. DNA of the CDR3: TGTGCCAGCAGCCCTATGGCGGGGTTAGCATTTGGGTCGCAGTATTTT.

The V call is TRBV7-6, the J call TRBJ1-4; D might be TRBD1 (5 bases). V shed 3 bases and J shed 4 bases, with 12 bases lying between them. The CDR3 runs to 15 residues. Germline V lookup: CDR1 SGHVS, CDR2 FNYEAQ. For the CDR3, the DNA is TGTGCCAGCAGCTTGGGGCGGGGACTTAATGAAAAACTGTTTTTT. It is translated as CASSLGRGLNEKLFF. Based on the CDR3 plus reference TRBV7-6 and TRBJ1-4, the full variable domain is GAGVSQSPRYKVTKRGQDVALRCDPISGHVSLYWYRQALGQGPEFLTYFNYEAQQDKSGLPNDRFSAERPEGSISTLTIQRTEQRDSAMYRCASSLGRGLNEKLFFGSGTQLSVL.